This TCR beta chain is from a study of OX40 agonist ivuxolimab in advanced cancers. For the study in its entirety: Ivuxolimab was a fully human IgG2 agonistic monoclonal antibody targeting the costimulatory receptor OX40 (CD134). Intravenous ivuxolimab was administered to patients every 2 weeks at six dose levels: 0.01, 0.1, 0.3, 1.5, 3 and 10 mg/kg. Of the roughly 50 dose-escalation patients, hepatocellular carcinoma was present in about 19, melanoma in around 15, renal cell carcinoma in 9 and head and neck cancer in 9. The dose-escalation cohort was about 86% male with a mean age of about 54 years, ranging from about 20 to 80. Patients were allowed to have had prior anti-PD-1, anti-PD-L1 or anti-CTLA-4 therapy, and around 40% of the dose-escalation patients had previously received checkpoint inhibitors. Partial responses occurred in three dose-escalation patients, of whom one had hepatocellular carcinoma and two had cutaneous melanoma. Peripheral TCRbeta sequencing aimed to test whether ivuxolimab altered TCR sequence diversity and caused clonal T-cell expansion. The paper reports the monotherapy dose-escalation portion (N of about 51 patients) of the phase I ivuxolimab trial.

To sequence the TCRbeta CDR3 region, genomic DNA was isolated from the sorted cells. TCRbeta CDR3 regions were sequenced using the immunoSEQ Assay. TCRdb took this table from immuneACCESS and kept in-frame rearrangements with V and J called. Such tables lack part of the clones; where checked against another copy, unresolved V genes explain under half of the gap, and the rest is unexplained. The table for this sample lists some 50,000 clones; around nine tenths of them were counted only once. The ten biggest clones cover just under 5% of the sample. The full study reports these points: After ivuxolimab, CD8+ T cells had more expanded clones than CD4+ T cells on average. The antigen specificity of the clonally expanded peripheral T cells was not determined. Low levels of normalized T-cell clonal expansion were also shown by some nonresponding patients. At doses from 0.1 to 3.0 mg/kg, clonal expansion was seen in both CD4+ and CD8+ blood T cells between baseline and week 6. In partial responders in the 0.1-3.0 mg/kg groups, normalized peripheral clonal expansion was found to be among the lowest, especially among CD8+ T cells.

V is reduced by 2 bases and J by 13 bases, leaving a spacing of 12 bases between them. In the germline V gene, CDR1 corresponds to SGHNT and CDR2 to YENEEA. The cysteine opens and the phenylalanine closes a CDR3 of 12 amino acids. Solely the CDR3 DNA is kept, with 36 bases framed from the first base. For this clone: The antigen it recognizes is unknown. No clone much larger than this one lies a single base away; base qualities are absent.

The trial excluded patients who had a history of autoimmune disease or who were on systemic immunosuppression. Peripheral blood for TCR sequencing was collected from all dose cohorts at baseline, on cycle 4 day 1, and on cycle 7 day 1. Samples were obtained from an open-label, multicenter, first-in-human phase I dose-escalation trial of ivuxolimab. The trial enrolled adults with locally advanced or metastatic head and neck squamous cell, hepatocellular, melanoma or renal cell carcinoma. CD4+ and CD8+ T cells were sorted separately from peripheral blood before TCR sequencing. This sample comprised CD4+ or CD8+ T cells sorted from blood, obtained in a trial of the OX40 agonist ivuxolimab. The TCR sequence derives from an adult with an advanced solid tumor such as melanoma, head and neck, liver or kidney cancer. The V gene is TRBV11-3 and the J gene is TRBJ2-1; the D gene may be TRBD1 or TRBD2, since each aligns over 6 bases. CDR3 sequence: CASSLPGAQQFF. The nucleotide sequence is given as TGTGCCAGCAGCTTACCGGGGGCTCAACAGTTCTTC. Reference TRBV11-3 and TRBJ2-1 genes cover what lies past the CDR3, so the full variable domain is EAGVVQSPRYKIIEKKQPVAFWCNPISGHNTLYWYLQNLGQGPELLIRYENEEAVDDSQLPKDRFSAERLKGVDSTLKIQPAELGDSAVYLCASSLPGAQQFFGPGTRLTVL.